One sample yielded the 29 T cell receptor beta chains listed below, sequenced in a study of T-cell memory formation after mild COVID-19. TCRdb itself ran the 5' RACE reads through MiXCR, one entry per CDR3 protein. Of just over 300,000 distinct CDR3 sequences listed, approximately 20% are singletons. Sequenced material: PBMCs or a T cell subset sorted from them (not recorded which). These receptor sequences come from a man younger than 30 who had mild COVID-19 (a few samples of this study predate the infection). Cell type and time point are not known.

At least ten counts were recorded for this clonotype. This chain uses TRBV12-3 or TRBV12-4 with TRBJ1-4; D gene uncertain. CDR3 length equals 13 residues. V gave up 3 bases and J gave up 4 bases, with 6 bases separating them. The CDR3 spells CASSLQDNEKLFF. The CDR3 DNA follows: TGTGCCAGCAGTTTGCAAGATAATGAAAAACTGTTTTTT.

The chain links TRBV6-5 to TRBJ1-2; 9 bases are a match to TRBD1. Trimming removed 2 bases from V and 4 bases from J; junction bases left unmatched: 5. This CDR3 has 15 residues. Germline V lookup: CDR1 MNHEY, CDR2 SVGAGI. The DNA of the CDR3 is TGTGCCAGCAGTTACAAGGGACAGGGAGTCTATGGCTACACCTTC. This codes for CASSYKGQGVYGYTF.

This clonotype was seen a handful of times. CDR3 amino acids: CASSKTGGRWETQYF. The CDR3 bases are TGTGCCAGCAGTAAGACAGGGGGAAGGTGGGAGACCCAGTACTTC. The chain combines TRBV6-5 with TRBJ2-5; the match to TRBD1 covers 9 bases. This CDR3 is built from 15 residues. Germline CDR1 MNHEY, CDR2 SVGAGI. J was trimmed by 5 bases and V by 5 bases; bases with no gene match: 9.

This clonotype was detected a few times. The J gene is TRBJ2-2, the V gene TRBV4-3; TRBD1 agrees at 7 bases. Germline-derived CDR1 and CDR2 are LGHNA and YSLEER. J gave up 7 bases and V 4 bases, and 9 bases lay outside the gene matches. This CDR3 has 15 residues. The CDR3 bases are TGCGCCAGCAGCCCCCAGACAGGGTTAAACGGGGAGCTGTTTTTT. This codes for CASSPQTGLNGELFF.

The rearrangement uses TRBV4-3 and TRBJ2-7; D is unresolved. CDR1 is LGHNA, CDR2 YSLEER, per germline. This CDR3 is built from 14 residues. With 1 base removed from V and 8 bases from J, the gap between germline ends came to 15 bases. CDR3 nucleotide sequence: TGCGCCAGCAGCCAAGTCCAATCCGACTGGAAGCAGTACTTC. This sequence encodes CASSQVQSDWKQYF.

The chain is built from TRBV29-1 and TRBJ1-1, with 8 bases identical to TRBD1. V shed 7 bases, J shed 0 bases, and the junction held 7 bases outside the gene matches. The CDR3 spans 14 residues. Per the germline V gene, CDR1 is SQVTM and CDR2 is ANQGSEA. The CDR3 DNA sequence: TGCAGCGGTAAGGACAGGGTCCTGAACACTGAAGCTTTCTTT. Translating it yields CSGKDRVLNTEAFF.

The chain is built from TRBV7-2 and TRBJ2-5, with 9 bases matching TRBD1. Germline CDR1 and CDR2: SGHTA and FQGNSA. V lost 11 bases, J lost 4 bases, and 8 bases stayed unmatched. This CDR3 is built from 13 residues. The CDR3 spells CAVRQGDGETQYF. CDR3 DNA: TGTGCCGTACGACAGGGGGATGGAGAGACCCAGTACTTC.

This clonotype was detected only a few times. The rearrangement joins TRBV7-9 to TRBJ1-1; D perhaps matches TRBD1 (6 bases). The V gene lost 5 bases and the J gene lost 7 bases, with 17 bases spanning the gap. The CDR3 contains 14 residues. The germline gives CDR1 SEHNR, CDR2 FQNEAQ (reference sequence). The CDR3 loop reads CASSPRGRGGEAFF. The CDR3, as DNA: TGTGCCAGCAGCCCACGGGGCAGGGGAGGTGAAGCTTTCTTT.

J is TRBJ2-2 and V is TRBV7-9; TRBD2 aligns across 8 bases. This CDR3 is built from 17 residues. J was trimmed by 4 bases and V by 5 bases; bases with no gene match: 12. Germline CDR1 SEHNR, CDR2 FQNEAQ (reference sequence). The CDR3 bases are TGTGCCAGCAGCGTCGCTAGCGGGTCCCTAGGCACCGGGGAGCTGTTTTTT. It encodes CASSVASGSLGTGELFF. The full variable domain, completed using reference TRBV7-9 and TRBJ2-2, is DTGVSQNPRHKITKRGQNVTFRCDPISEHNRLYWYRQTLGQGPEFLTYFQNEAQLEKSRLLSDRFSAERPKGSFSTLEIQRTEQGDSAMYLCASSVASGSLGTGELFFGEGSRLTVL.

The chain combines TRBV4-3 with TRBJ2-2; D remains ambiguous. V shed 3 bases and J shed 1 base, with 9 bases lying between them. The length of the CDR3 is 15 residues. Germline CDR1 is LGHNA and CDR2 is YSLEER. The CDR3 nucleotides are TGCGCCAGCAGCCAGGTTGTGGGGAACACCGGGGAGCTGTTTTTT. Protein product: CASSQVVGNTGELFF.

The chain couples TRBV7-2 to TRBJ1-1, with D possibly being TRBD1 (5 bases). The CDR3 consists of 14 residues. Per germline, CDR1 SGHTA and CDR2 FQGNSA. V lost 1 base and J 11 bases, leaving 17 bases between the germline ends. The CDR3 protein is CASSLVFGAHWAFF. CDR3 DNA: TGTGCCAGCAGCTTAGTGTTTGGGGCACATTGGGCTTTCTTT.

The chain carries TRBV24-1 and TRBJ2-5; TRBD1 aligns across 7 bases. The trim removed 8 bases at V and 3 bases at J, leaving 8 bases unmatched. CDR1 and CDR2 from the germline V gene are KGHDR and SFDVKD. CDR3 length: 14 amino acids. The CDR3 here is CATIGTDIKETQYF. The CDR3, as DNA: TGTGCCACCATCGGGACAGACATTAAAGAGACCCAGTACTTC.

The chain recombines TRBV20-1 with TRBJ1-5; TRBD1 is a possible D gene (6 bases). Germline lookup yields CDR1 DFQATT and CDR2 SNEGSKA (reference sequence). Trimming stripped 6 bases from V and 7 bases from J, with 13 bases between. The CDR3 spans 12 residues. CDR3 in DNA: TGCAGTGCAATGGACAGTTTCCAGCCCCAGCATTTT. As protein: CSAMDSFQPQHF.

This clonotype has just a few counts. DNA for the CDR3: TGTGCCAGCAGAATGACAGGGAATAGCAATCAGCCCCAGCATTTT. This codes for CASRMTGNSNQPQHF. This chain joins TRBV6-1 and TRBJ1-5, with TRBD1 matching 7 bases. The V and J ends lost 6 bases and 0 bases, in that order; junction bases with no gene match: 5. Germline values: CDR1 MNHNS, CDR2 SASEGT. There are 15 residues in the CDR3.

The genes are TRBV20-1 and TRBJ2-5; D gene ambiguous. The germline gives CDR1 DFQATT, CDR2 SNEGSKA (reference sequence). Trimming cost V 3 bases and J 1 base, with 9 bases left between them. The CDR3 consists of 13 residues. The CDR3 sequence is CSARLGGQETQYF. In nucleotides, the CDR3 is TGCAGTGCTAGGCTAGGCGGCCAAGAGACCCAGTACTTC.

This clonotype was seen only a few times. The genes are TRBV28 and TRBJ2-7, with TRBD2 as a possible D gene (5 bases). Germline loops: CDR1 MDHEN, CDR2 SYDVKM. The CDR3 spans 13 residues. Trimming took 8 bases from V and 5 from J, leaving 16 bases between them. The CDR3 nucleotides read TGTGCCAGCCTCGTGGTTCTAGCTGACGAGCAGTACGTC. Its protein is CASLVVLADEQYV.

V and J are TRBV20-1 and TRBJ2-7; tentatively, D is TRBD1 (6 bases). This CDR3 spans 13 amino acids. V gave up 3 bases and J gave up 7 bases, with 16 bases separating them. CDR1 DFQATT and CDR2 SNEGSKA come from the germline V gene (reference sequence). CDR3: CSARGAGAREQYF. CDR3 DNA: TGCAGTGCTAGGGGGGCAGGGGCTCGGGAGCAGTACTTC.

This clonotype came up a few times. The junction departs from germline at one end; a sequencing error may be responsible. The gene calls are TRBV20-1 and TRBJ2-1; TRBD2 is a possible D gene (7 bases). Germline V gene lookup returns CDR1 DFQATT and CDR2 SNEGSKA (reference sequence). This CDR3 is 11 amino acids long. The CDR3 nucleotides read TGCAGTGCTGTGGACAGCGGGATGGGGATCTTC. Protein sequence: CSAVDSGMGIF.

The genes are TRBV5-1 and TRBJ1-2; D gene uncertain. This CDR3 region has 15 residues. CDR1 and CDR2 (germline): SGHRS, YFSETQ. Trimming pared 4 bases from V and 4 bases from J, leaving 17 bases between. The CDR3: CASSLSGQPLYGYTF. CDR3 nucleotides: TGCGCCAGCAGCCTCAGTGGCCAACCGCTCTATGGCTACACCTTC.

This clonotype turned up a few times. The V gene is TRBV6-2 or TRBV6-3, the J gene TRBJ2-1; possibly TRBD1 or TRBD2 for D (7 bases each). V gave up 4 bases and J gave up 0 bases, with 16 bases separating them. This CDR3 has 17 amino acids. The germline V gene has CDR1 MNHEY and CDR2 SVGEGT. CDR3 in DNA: TGTGCCAGCAGTTCCCCAGGGGAGGGGGCCTCCTACAATGAGCAGTTCTTC. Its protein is CASSSPGEGASYNEQFF.

The CDR3 region has the DNA TGTGCCAGCAGTTTGAGGAGGGGGAATCAGCCCCAGCATTTT. Its protein product is CASSLRRGNQPQHF. The chain recombines TRBV12-3 or TRBV12-4 with TRBJ1-5; D might be TRBD1 (6 bases). Trimming stripped 3 bases from V and 4 bases from J, with 10 bases between. This CDR3 comprises 14 residues.

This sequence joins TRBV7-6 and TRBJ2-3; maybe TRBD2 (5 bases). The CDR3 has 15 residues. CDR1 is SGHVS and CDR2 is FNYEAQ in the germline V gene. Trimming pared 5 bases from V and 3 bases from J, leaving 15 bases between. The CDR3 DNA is TGTGCCAGCAGCCCCATAGAGCGGAGTACAGATACGCAGTATTTT. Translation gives CASSPIERSTDTQYF.

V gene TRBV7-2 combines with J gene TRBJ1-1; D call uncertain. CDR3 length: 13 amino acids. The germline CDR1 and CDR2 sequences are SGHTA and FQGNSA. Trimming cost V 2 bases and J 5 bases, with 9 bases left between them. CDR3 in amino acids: CASSLPRLTEAFF. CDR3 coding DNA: TGTGCCAGCAGCTTACCGCGACTGACTGAAGCTTTCTTT.

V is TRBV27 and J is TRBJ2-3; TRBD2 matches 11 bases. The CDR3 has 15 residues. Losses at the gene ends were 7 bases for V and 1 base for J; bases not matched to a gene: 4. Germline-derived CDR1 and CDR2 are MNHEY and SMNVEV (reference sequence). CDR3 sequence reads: CASMLLAGGTDTQYF. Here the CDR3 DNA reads TGTGCCAGCATGCTACTAGCGGGGGGCACAGATACGCAGTATTTT.

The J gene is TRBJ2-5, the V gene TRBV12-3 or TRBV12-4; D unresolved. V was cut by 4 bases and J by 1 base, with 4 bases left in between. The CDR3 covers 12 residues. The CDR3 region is CASSSPQETQYF. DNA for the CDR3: TGTGCCAGCAGTTCCCCCCAAGAGACCCAGTACTTC.

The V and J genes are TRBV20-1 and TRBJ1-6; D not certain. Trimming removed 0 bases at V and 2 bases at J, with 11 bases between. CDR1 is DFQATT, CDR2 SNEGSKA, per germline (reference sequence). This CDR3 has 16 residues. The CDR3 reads CSARDPGLAYNSPLHF. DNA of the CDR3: TGCAGTGCTAGAGATCCCGGGTTAGCCTATAATTCACCCCTCCACTTT.

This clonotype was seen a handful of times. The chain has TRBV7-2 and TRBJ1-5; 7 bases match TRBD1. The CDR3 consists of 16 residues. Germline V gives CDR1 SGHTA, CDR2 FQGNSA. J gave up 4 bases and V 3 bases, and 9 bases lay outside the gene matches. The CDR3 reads CASSFNTGAANQPQHF. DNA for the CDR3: TGTGCCAGCAGCTTTAATACAGGGGCCGCTAATCAGCCCCAGCATTTT. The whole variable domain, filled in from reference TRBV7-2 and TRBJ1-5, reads GAGVSQSPSNKVTEKGKDVELRCDPISGHTALYWYRQSLGQGLEFLIYFQGNSAPDKSGLPSDRFSAERTGGSVSTLTIQRTQQEDSAVYLCASSFNTGAANQPQHFGDGTRLSIL.

The CDR3 DNA reads TGTGCCAGCAAACCCCTCCGGGGGGGGGCGGGAGCTTTCTTT. This codes for CASKPLRGGAGAFF. This chain links TRBV12-3 or TRBV12-4 with TRBJ1-1; maybe TRBD1 (6 bases). V lost 7 bases and J 10 bases, leaving 22 bases between the germline ends. The CDR3 extends over 14 amino acids.

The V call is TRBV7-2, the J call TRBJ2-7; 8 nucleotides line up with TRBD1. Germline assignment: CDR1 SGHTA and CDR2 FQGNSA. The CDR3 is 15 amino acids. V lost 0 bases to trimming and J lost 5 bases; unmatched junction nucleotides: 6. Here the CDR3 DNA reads TGTGCCAGCAGCTTAGCCCCGGACAGGGTCGACGAGCAGTACTTC. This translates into CASSLAPDRVDEQYF.